The present T cell receptor (beta chain) was sequenced within a study of T-cell reconstitution after alpha-beta-depleted transplantation in children. Between the trimmed V and J ends, which lost 4 bases and 4 bases, there was a span of 16 bases. Germline CDR1 and CDR2: MGHRA and YSYEKL. The CDR3 spans 15 residues. This clonotype was observed many times. Molecular barcoding with unique molecular identifiers was used for the TCRbeta library. TCRdb itself ran the PCR reads through MiXCR, one entry per CDR3 protein. The sample gives roughly 240,000 distinct CDR3 sequences, around 7.8% of which show up once; roughly 5.8% is in the top ten.

Sequenced here: PBMCs, mostly from graft donor cells, sampled 180 days after TCRalphabeta/CD19-depleted stem cell transplant. This receptor was identified in a male patient younger than 18 who had a stem cell transplant for acute lymphoblastic leukemia, so the T cells may come from the graft donor. This rearrangement joins TRBV4-1 to TRBJ2-5; the D gene is possibly TRBD1 (7 bases). The CDR3 loop is CASSRGTAGGETQYF. The CDR3 bases are TGCGCCAGCAGCCGCGGGACAGCCGGGGGAGAGACCCAGTACTTC.